This TCR beta chain was found in a study of cytomegalovirus exposure and HLA in healthy donors. Study details: The 120 or so validation repertoires were produced on the same platform as the 650 or so repertoires of the first cohort. This was reported in a later analysis.

The CDR3 sequence is 16 residues long. The V gene's germline CDR1 is SGHRS and CDR2 YFSETQ. The V and J ends lost 5 bases and 4 bases, in that order; junction bases with no gene match: 11. Points on this clone: Antigen specificity is unknown.

Repertoires were generated with immunoSEQ multiplex PCR, while TCRdb's copy carries only in-frame clones and drops some. The data hold about 120,000 clones, with approximately 81% observed a single time. General observations from the study: The study labeled about 160 TCR beta chains cytomegalovirus-associated. In vitro work confirmed that a few CMV-associated chains recognize CMV antigens. Some public TCRs appeared in many individuals, while most sequences were rare.

V and J are TRBV5-1 and TRBJ1-3, with 8 bases that match TRBD1. This clonotype was obtained from a woman between 25 and 40 years old in good health and CMV-seronegative. The sequencing input was PBMCs. CDR3: CASRRNPGQEGNTIYF. CDR3 sequence (DNA): TGCGCCAGCAGGCGGAACCCGGGACAGGAGGGAAACACCATATATTTT.